The 12 T cell receptor beta chains below were found in one sample sequenced in a study of T cells in Graves' hyperthyroidism and ophthalmopathy. TCR beta CDR3 regions were amplified from RNA. An initial round of RT-PCR targeting the TCR CDR3 relied on the HTBI primer set. TCRdb called the multiplex PCR reads again in MiXCR, with one record for every CDR3 protein. The table has around 600,000 distinct CDR3 sequences, 14% seen once. Sequenced: blood. The receptors come from a woman between 18 and 30 years old with Graves' ophthalmopathy.

In its sample, this clonotype was seen many times. The CDR3 loop reads CAWGRDTYGYTF. For the CDR3, the DNA is TGTGCCTGGGGCCGGGACACCTATGGCTACACCTTC. The chain is built from TRBV30 and TRBJ1-2; D is possibly TRBD1 (6 bases). The germline CDR1 and CDR2 sequences are GTSNPN and SVGIG (reference sequence). This CDR3 is built from 12 residues. Trimming left V 5 bases short and J 4 bases short, with 11 bases between. Variable domain in full (rest from reference TRBV30 and TRBJ1-2): SQTIHQWPATLVQPVGSPLSLECTVEGTSNPNLYWYRQAAGRGLQLLFYSVGIGQISSEVPQNLSASRPQDRQFILSSKKLLLSDSGFYLCAWGRDTYGYTFGSGTRLTVV.

The chain joins TRBV2 to TRBJ2-7; 13 bases line up with TRBD2. Germline values: CDR1 SNHLY, CDR2 FYNNEI. Trimming cost V 4 bases and J 7 bases; bases outside gene matches: 10. This CDR3 is 16 amino acids long. Here the CDR3 reads CASSGTSGSRAKEQYF. The CDR3 bases are TGTGCCAGCAGTGGGACTAGCGGGAGTCGGGCGAAGGAGCAGTACTTC.

In its sample, this clonotype was seen a few times. The chain is built from TRBV7-9 and TRBJ2-7; D is perhaps TRBD1 (5 bases). CDR3 length: 14 residues. CDR1 SEHNR and CDR2 FQNEAQ come from the germline V gene (reference sequence). The V end lost 5 bases, the J end lost 4 bases, and 15 bases lay between the germline ends. The CDR3 protein is CASSPNRLWYEQYF. CDR3 nucleotides: TGTGCCAGCAGCCCCAACAGGTTATGGTACGAGCAGTACTTC.

The CDR3 spells CASSTHSGMKNEQFF. The CDR3, as DNA: TGTGCCAGCAGCACCCATAGCGGGATGAAGAATGAGCAGTTCTTC. V and J are TRBV9 and TRBJ2-1; 8 nucleotides align to TRBD2. Germline CDR1 SGDLS, CDR2 YYNGEE. The CDR3 is 15 residues long. V lost 4 bases, J lost 7 bases, and 10 bases stayed unmatched.

This clonotype was counted many times. V and J are TRBV4-2 and TRBJ2-7, with unresolved D. The CDR3 length is 14 residues. Trimming took off 1 base at V and 3 bases at J, with 10 bases between the two ends. Per germline, CDR1 LGHNA and CDR2 YNFKEQ. The CDR3 is CASSQGLQIYEQYF. CDR3 DNA sequence: TGTGCCAGCAGCCAAGGGTTGCAAATCTACGAGCAGTACTTC.

This clonotype has only a few counts. The chain combines TRBV6-1 with TRBJ2-1; TRBD2 aligns across 8 bases. V was pared by 7 bases and J by 0 bases, with 11 bases of the junction left unmatched. This CDR3 is built from 17 residues. Germline CDR1 is MNHNS and CDR2 is SASEGT. DNA of the CDR3: TGTGCCAGCACCGATCGGTGGCGGGAGGTCTCCTACAATGAGCAGTTCTTC. The encoded protein is CASTDRWREVSYNEQFF.

This clonotype was recorded many times. This chain connects TRBV28 to TRBJ2-7; 8 bases align to TRBD2. The CDR3 loop spans 16 amino acids. CDR1 and CDR2 (germline): MDHEN, SYDVKM. With 7 bases clipped from V and 3 bases from J, the junction kept 14 bases outside the gene matches. The CDR3 is CASTSPGTRGFYEQYF. CDR3 sequence (DNA): TGTGCCAGCACCTCCCCCGGGACTAGAGGCTTCTACGAGCAGTACTTC.

This clonotype has only one observation. This may stem from a read error, because a much larger clone lies one nucleotide away. The genes are TRBV9 and TRBJ2-3; 8 nucleotides align to TRBD2. Germline-derived CDR1 and CDR2 are SGDLS and YYNGEE. This CDR3 is 15 amino acids long. The CDR3 DNA reads TGTGCCGGCAGCCCGCGACTAGCGACCTCCGATACGCAGTATTTT. Encoded protein: CAGSPRLATSDTQYF. The complete variable domain, with remaining parts taken from reference TRBV9 and TRBJ2-3, reads DSGVTQTPKHLITATGQRVTLRCSPRSGDLSVYWYQQSLDQGLQFLIQYYNGEERAKGNILERFSAQQFPDLHSELNLSSLELGDSALYFCAGSPRLATSDTQYFGPGTRLTVL.

This clonotype was seen ten or more times. The chain is built from TRBV29-1 and TRBJ2-7, with a possible D match to TRBD2 (6 bases). V shed 3 bases and J shed 5 bases, with 14 bases lying between them. The CDR3 runs 13 residues. CDR1 and CDR2 (germline): SQVTM, ANQGSEA. The CDR3 region has the DNA TGCAGCGTTGATCAGGGAGGAAGTGACGAGCAGTACTTC. Translated, it gives CSVDQGGSDEQYF.

This clonotype has only a few counts. This chain joins TRBV6-2 or TRBV6-3 and TRBJ1-5; TRBD1 is a possible D gene (5 bases). The CDR3 contains 18 residues. CDR1 MNHEY and CDR2 SVGEGT come from the germline V gene. V lost 6 bases and J 0 bases, leaving 21 bases between the germline ends. The CDR3 is CASRERGAATYSNQPQHF. The CDR3 nucleotides are TGTGCCAGCAGAGAAAGAGGGGCAGCAACATATAGCAATCAGCCCCAGCATTTT.

This clonotype was detected many times. The CDR3 sequence: CASSVASGNNEQFF. CDR3 DNA: TGTGCCAGCAGCGTAGCTAGCGGAAACAATGAGCAGTTCTTC. The chain has TRBV9 and TRBJ2-1; 7 nucleotides align to TRBD2. Germline CDR1 SGDLS, CDR2 YYNGEE. Losses at the gene ends were 0 bases for V and 5 bases for J; bases not matched to a gene: 2. The CDR3 loop spans 14 amino acids.

This rearrangement joins TRBV25-1 to TRBJ2-4; 9 bases map to TRBD1. V trimming: 8 bases; J trimming: 9 bases; junction bases outside the gene matches: 11. Germline loops: CDR1 MGHDK, CDR2 SYGVNS. This CDR3 is 14 amino acids long. Here the CDR3 reads CASGKQGARGIQYF. CDR3 DNA: TGTGCCAGCGGCAAACAGGGGGCCAGGGGCATTCAGTACTTC.